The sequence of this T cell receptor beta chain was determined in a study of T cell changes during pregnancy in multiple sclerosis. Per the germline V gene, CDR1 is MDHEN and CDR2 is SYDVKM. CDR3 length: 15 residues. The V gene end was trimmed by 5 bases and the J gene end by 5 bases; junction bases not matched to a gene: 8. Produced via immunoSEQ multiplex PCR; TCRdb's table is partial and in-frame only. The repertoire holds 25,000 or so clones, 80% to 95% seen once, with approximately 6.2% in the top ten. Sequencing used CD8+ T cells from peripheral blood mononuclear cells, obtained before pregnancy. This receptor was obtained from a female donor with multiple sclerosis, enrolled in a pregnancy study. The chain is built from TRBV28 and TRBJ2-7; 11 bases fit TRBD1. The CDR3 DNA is TGTGCCAGCAGTCATCCCGGGACAGGGGGTGACGAGCAGTACTTC. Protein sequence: CASSHPGTGGDEQYF.